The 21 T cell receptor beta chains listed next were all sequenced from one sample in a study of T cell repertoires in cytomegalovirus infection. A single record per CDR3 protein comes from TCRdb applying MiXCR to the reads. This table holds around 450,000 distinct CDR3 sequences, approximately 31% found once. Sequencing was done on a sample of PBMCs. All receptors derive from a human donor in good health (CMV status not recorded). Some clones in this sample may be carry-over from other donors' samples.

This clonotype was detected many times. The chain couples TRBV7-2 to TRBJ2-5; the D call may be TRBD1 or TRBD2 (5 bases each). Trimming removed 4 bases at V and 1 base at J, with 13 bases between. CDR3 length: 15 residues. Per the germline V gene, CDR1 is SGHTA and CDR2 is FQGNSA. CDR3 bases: TGTGCCAGCAGCTCCGAGGGGCTTTTCCAAGAGACCCAGTACTTC. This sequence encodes CASSSEGLFQETQYF.

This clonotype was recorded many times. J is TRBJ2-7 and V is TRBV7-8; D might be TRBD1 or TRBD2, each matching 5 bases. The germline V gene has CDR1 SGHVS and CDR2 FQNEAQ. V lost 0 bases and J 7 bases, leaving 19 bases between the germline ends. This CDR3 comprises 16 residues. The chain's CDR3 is CASSLAGRDPSREQYF. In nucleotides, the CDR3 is TGTGCCAGCAGCTTAGCGGGCCGGGACCCTTCGAGGGAGCAGTACTTC.

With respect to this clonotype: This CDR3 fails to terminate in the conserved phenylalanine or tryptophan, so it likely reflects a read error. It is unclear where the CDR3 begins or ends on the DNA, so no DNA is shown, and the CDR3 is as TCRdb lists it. CDR3 loop: CASTPSPRGTYNEQLL. The rearrangement uses TRBV7-2 and TRBJ2-1; TRBD2 is the table's D call, not checked against the DNA. The CDR3 has 16 residues if both end residues are counted. Per the germline V gene, CDR1 is SGHTA and CDR2 is FQGNSA.

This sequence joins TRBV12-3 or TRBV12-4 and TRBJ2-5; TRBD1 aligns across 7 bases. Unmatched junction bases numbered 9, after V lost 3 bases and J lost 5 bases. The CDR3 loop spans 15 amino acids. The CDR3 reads CASSFGDTGAETQYF. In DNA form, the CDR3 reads TGTGCCAGCAGTTTTGGGGACACAGGGGCTGAGACCCAGTACTTC.

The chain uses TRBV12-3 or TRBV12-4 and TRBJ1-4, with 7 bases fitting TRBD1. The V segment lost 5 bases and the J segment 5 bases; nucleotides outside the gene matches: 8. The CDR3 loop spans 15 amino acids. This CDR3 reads CASSISTGRNEKLFF. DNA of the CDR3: TGTGCCAGCAGTATCTCGACAGGGCGGAATGAAAAACTGTTTTTT.

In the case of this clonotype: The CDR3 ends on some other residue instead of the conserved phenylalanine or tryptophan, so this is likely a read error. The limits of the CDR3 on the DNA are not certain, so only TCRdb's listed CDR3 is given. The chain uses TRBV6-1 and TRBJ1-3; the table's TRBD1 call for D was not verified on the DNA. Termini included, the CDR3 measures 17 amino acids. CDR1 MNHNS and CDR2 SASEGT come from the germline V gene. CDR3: CASSEPPGTGGGNTIDL.

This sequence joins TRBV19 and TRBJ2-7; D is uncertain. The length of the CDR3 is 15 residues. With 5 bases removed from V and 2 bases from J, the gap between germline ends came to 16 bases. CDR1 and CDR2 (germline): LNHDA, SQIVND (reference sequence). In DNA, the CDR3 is TGTGCCAGTAGTGGCTCTCAGACGGTCACCTACGAGCAGTACTTC. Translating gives CASSGSQTVTYEQYF.

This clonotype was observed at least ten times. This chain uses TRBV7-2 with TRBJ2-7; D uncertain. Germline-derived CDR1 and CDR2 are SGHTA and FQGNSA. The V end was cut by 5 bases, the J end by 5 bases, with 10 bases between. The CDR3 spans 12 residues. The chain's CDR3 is CASSLVTDEQYF. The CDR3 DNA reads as TGTGCCAGCAGCCTCGTGACGGACGAGCAGTACTTC.

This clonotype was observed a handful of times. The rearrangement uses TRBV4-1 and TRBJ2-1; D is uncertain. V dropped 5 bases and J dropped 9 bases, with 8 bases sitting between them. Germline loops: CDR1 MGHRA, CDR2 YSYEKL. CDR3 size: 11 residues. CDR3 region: CASSKGTEQFF. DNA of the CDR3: TGCGCCAGCAGCAAAGGAACTGAGCAGTTCTTC.

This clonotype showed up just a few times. The CDR3 protein is CASSGGRQYF. The DNA for the CDR3 is TGTGCCAGCTCCGGGGGGAGGCAGTACTTC. The chain is built from TRBV28 and TRBJ2-7, with 7 bases aligning to TRBD2. This CDR3 contains 10 residues. V was clipped by 8 bases and J by 9 bases; unmatched bases: 4. Germline V lookup: CDR1 MDHEN, CDR2 SYDVKM.

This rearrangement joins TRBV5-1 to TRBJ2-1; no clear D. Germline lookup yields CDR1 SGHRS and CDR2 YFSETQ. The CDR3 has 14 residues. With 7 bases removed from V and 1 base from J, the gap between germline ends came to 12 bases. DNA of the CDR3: TGCGCCAGCGGCGTAGGTAATTCCTACAATGAGCAGTTCTTC. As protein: CASGVGNSYNEQFF.

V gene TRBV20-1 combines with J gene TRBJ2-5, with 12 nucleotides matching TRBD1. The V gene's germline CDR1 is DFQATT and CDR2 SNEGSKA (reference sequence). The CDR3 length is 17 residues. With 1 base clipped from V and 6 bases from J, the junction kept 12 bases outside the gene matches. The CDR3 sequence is CSARADPGQGARKTQYF. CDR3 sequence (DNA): TGCAGTGCTAGAGCAGACCCGGGACAGGGGGCGAGAAAGACCCAGTACTTC.

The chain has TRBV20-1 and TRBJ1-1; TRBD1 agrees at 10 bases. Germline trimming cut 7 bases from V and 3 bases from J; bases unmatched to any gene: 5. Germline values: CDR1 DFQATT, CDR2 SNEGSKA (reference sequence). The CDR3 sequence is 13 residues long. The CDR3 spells CSGSGTGDTEAFF. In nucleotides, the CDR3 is TGCAGTGGGAGCGGGACAGGGGACACTGAAGCTTTCTTT.

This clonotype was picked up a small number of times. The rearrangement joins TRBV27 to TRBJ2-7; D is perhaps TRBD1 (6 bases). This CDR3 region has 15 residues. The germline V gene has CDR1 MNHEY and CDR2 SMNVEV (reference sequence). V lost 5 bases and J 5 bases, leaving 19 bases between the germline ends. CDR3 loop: CASSAPGEPRHEQYF. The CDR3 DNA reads TGTGCCAGCAGTGCGCCAGGGGAGCCTCGCCACGAGCAGTACTTC.

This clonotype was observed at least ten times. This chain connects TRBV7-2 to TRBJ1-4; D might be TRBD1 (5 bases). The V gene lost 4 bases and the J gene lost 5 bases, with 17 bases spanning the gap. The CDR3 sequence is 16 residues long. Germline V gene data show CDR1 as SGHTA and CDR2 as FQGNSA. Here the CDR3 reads CASSYQPGTRNEKLFF. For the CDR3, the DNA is TGTGCCAGCAGCTACCAACCCGGGACGCGGAATGAAAAACTGTTTTTT.

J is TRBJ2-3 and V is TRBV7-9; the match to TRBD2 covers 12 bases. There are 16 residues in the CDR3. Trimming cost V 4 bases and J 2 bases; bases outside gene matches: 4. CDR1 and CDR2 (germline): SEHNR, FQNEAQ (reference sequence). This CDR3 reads CASSSTSGRDTDTQYF. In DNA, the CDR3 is TGTGCCAGCAGCTCGACTAGCGGGAGAGACACAGATACGCAGTATTTT.

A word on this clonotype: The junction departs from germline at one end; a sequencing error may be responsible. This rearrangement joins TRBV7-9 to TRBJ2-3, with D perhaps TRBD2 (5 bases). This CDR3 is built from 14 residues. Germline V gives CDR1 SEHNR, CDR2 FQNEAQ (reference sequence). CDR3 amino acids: CSSSSAGPPDTQYF. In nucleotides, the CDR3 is TGTTCCAGCAGCTCGGCGGGCCCACCAGATACGCAGTATTTT.

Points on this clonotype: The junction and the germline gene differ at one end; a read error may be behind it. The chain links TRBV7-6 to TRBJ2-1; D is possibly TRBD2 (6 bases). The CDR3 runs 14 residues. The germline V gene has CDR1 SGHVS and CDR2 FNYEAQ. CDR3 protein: CAISLVSWEDEQFF. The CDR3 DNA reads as TGTGCCATCAGCTTAGTTTCTTGGGAGGATGAGCAGTTCTTC.

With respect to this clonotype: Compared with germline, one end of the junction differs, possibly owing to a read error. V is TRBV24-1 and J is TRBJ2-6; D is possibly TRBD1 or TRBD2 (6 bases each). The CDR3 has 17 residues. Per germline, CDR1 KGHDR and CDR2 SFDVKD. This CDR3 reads CATSDLPGASGANVLNF. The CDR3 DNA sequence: TGTGCCACCAGTGATTTACCGGGGGCCTCTGGGGCCAACGTCCTGAATTTC.

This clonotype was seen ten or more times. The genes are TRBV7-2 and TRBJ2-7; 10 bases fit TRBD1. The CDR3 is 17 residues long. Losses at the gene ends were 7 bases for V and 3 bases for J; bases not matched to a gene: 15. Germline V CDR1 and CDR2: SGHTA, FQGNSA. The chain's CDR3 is CASTPTGGASPLYEQYF. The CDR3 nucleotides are TGTGCCAGCACCCCGACAGGGGGCGCCTCCCCTCTCTACGAGCAGTACTTC.

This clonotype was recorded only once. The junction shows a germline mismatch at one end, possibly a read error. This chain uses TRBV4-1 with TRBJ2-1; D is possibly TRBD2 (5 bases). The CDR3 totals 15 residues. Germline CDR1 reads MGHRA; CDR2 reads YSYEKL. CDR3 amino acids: CDSSQEELVMGEQFF. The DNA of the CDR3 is TGCGACAGCAGCCAAGAGGAACTAGTTATGGGCGAGCAGTTCTTC.